Below are 6 T cell receptor beta chains sequenced from a single sample in a study of CD8+CD57+ T cells in acquired aplastic anemia. Sequencing was done on patients that had shown CD8+CD57+ cell expansion by flow cytometry. Both TCR beta VDJ combination and CDR3 sequence profiling were carried out. Genomic DNA was the template for this profiling. TCRdb reprocessed the reads via MiXCR and lists one record per CDR3 protein. The sample has roughly 500,000 distinct CDR3 sequences, approximately 33% seen once. Specimen: sorted CD4+, CD8+, or CD8+CD57+ T cells (not recorded which) from PBMCs. The receptors shown here come from a human donor with aplastic anemia.

There are a few counts of this clonotype. J is TRBJ1-2 and V is TRBV12-3 or TRBV12-4; D is unresolved. V was clipped by 6 bases and J by 1 base, with 9 bases between them. The CDR3 consists of 13 residues. The DNA for the CDR3 is TGTGCCAGCAGGACGACACTTAACTATGGCTACACCTTC. Translated: CASRTTLNYGYTF.

A remark on this clonotype: The junction shows a germline mismatch at one end, possibly a read error. The chain couples TRBV30 to TRBJ1-1, with D possibly being TRBD1 (6 bases). Germline CDR1 reads GTSNPN; CDR2 reads SVGIG (reference sequence). The CDR3 is 12 amino acids. Written as DNA, the CDR3 is TGTGCCATAAGTCAGGGGAACACAGAAGCTTTCTTT. Protein product: CAISQGNTEAFF. Full variable domain (rest looked up from reference TRBV30 and TRBJ1-1): SQTIHQWPATLVQPVGSPLSLECTVEGTSNPNLYWYRQAAGRGLQLLFYSVGIGQISSEVPQNLSASRPQDRQFILSSKKLLLSDSGFYLCAISQGNTEAFFGQGTRLTVV.

The chain links TRBV11-1 to TRBJ2-7; 7 nucleotides line up with TRBD1. CDR3 size: 17 residues. Germline assignment: CDR1 SGHAT and CDR2 FQDESV (reference sequence). The junction had 10 bases not matched to a gene; V was cut back by 0 bases and J by 2 bases. The chain's CDR3 is CASSLARGGQPPYEQYF. CDR3 nucleotide sequence: TGTGCCAGCAGCTTAGCTCGAGGGGGACAGCCCCCCTACGAGCAGTACTTC.

CDR3 sequence reads: CSVRGAGYEQYF. The CDR3 coding sequence is TGCAGCGTTAGAGGGGCGGGGTACGAGCAGTACTTC. This chain joins TRBV29-1 and TRBJ2-7; perhaps TRBD2 as D (6 bases). Trimming stripped 5 bases from V and 4 bases from J, with 12 bases between. Germline V gene lookup returns CDR1 SQVTM and CDR2 ANQGSEA. This CDR3 contains 12 residues.

The chain uses TRBV6-2 or TRBV6-3 and TRBJ1-3, with 7 bases aligning to TRBD1. The ends lost 0 bases at V and 5 bases at J; junction bases unmatched: 7. The CDR3 is 16 residues long. Germline V gene sequence: CDR1 MNHEY, CDR2 SVGEGT. The CDR3 protein is CASSYSRGGVRNTIYF. CDR3 nucleotide sequence: TGTGCCAGCAGTTACTCGAGAGGGGGCGTCCGAAACACCATATATTTT.

The V call is TRBV7-3, the J call TRBJ2-7, with TRBD2 matching over 12 bases. The CDR3 runs 15 residues. V lost 2 bases, J lost 4 bases, and 3 bases stayed unmatched. CDR1 and CDR2 (germline): SGHTA, FQGTGA. CDR3: CASSLVLAGGYEQYF. Here the CDR3 DNA reads TGTGCCAGCAGCTTAGTACTAGCGGGGGGTTACGAGCAGTACTTC.